Listed here are 18 T cell receptor beta chains from one sample, sequenced in a study of T cell repertoires in ileal Crohn's disease. Clones were sequenced by immunoSEQ multiplex PCR, and TCRdb holds only the in-frame ones, with some missing. The sample consists of under 5,500 clones, nearly 75% of them appearing once. What was sequenced was ileal tissue. These receptor sequences come from an adult with Crohn's disease.

The rearrangement links TRBV6-5 to TRBJ2-7; D is perhaps TRBD1 (5 bases). The V end was cut by 6 bases, the J end by 6 bases, with 9 bases between. In germline, CDR1 is MNHEY, CDR2 SVGAGI. The CDR3 runs to 11 residues. For the CDR3, the DNA is TGTGCCAGCAGGGTAAGGGGCGAGCAGTACTTC. Residues: CASRVRGEQYF.

The count of this clone is one. This chain uses TRBV20-1 with TRBJ2-3; D perhaps matches TRBD2 (6 bases). The CDR3 is made up of 11 amino acids. CDR1 and CDR2 from the germline V gene are DFQATT and SNEGSKA (reference sequence). V dropped 3 bases and J dropped 10 bases, with 11 bases sitting between them. The CDR3 DNA is TGCAGTGCTAGCTCTCGGGGGTCGCAGTATTTT. Its protein is CSASSRGSQYF.

This clone was counted only a few times. V and J are TRBV7-6 and TRBJ2-1, with 9 nucleotides matching TRBD2. The CDR3 covers 16 residues. Germline loops: CDR1 SGHVS, CDR2 FNYEAQ. V lost 1 base, J lost 9 bases, and 10 bases stayed unmatched. The CDR3 spells CASSLGPGTSFGEQFF. CDR3 DNA: TGTGCCAGCAGCTTAGGCCCCGGGACTAGCTTCGGTGAGCAGTTCTTC. Together with reference TRBV7-6 and TRBJ2-1, the CDR3 gives the full variable domain: GAGVSQSPRYKVTKRGQDVALRCDPISGHVSLYWYRQALGQGPEFLTYFNYEAQQDKSGLPNDRFSAERPEGSISTLTIQRTEQRDSAMYRCASSLGPGTSFGEQFFGPGTRLTVL.

A few counts support this clone. The chain joins TRBV27 to TRBJ1-5, with a possible D match to TRBD1 (6 bases). This CDR3 contains 13 residues. CDR1 and CDR2 (germline): MNHEY, SMNVEV (reference sequence). V was pared by 11 bases and J by 3 bases, with 14 bases between. The CDR3 is CASKTGHNQPQHF. The CDR3 DNA reads as TGTGCCTCGAAAACAGGGCACAATCAGCCCCAGCATTTT.

The rearrangement links TRBV27 to TRBJ1-2; D ambiguous. Germline CDR1 is MNHEY and CDR2 is SMNVEV (reference sequence). The CDR3 totals 13 residues. Trimming cost V 3 bases and J 4 bases, with 9 bases left between them. The CDR3 sequence is CASSFGQSYGYTF. In nucleotides, the CDR3 is TGTGCCAGCAGTTTTGGGCAGTCCTATGGCTACACCTTC.

This clone was detected a few times. The rearrangement joins TRBV6-5 to TRBJ1-1, with unresolved D. This CDR3 contains 11 residues. Germline V gene lookup returns CDR1 MNHEY and CDR2 SVGAGI. CDR3 bases: TGTGCTACCCGAGGGTACACTGAAGCTTTCTTT. It yields the protein CATRGYTEAFF.

This clone was seen just once. This chain joins TRBV11-2 and TRBJ2-5, with TRBD2 matching 14 bases. From germline, CDR1 is SGHAT and CDR2 FQNNGV. V trimming: 5 bases; J trimming: 4 bases; junction bases outside the gene matches: 6. The CDR3 extends over 16 amino acids. CDR3 in DNA: TGTGCCAGCAGCCTAACGACTAGCGGGAGGGCAGAGACCCAGTACTTC. Protein sequence: CASSLTTSGRAETQYF. The full variable domain, rest sourced from reference TRBV11-2 and TRBJ2-5, is EAGVAQSPRYKIIEKRQSVAFWCNPISGHATLYWYQQILGQGPKLLIQFQNNGVVDDSQLPKDRFSAERLKGVDSTLKIQPAKLEDSAVYLCASSLTTSGRAETQYFGPGTRLLVL.

This chain connects TRBV6-1 to TRBJ1-2, with 7 bases that match TRBD1. The V gene end was trimmed by 5 bases and the J gene end by 7 bases; junction bases not matched to a gene: 7. This CDR3 spans 13 amino acids. Germline CDR1 MNHNS, CDR2 SASEGT. The CDR3 DNA is TGTGCCAGCAGTCTACAGGGACAGTCTGGCTACACCTTC. Protein sequence: CASSLQGQSGYTF.

The V call is TRBV6-5, the J call TRBJ2-1, with a tentative D call TRBD2 (6 bases). V shed 3 bases and J shed 7 bases, with 13 bases lying between them. Germline CDR1 and CDR2: MNHEY and SVGAGI. The CDR3 is made up of 14 amino acids. The chain's CDR3 is CASSYYGRMNEQFF. CDR3 in DNA: TGTGCCAGCAGTTATTACGGGAGAATGAATGAGCAGTTCTTC.

The rearrangement joins TRBV25-1 to TRBJ2-5, with D hard to call. The CDR3 loop spans 11 amino acids. Trimming removed 4 bases from V and 5 bases from J, with 5 bases in between. The germline gives CDR1 MGHDK, CDR2 SYGVNS. The CDR3 loop reads CASSVMETQYF. Written as DNA, the CDR3 is TGTGCCAGCAGTGTTATGGAGACCCAGTACTTC.

This clone was observed a few times. This chain links TRBV30 with TRBJ1-5, with D unresolved. The germline CDR1 and CDR2 sequences are GTSNPN and SVGIG (reference sequence). This CDR3 contains 13 residues. V was trimmed by 2 bases and J by 6 bases, leaving 11 bases between them. This chain's CDR3 is CAWSRSISQPQHF. The CDR3 DNA is TGTGCCTGGAGTCGCTCTATAAGTCAGCCCCAGCATTTT. The full variable domain, with the rest looked up from reference TRBV30 and TRBJ1-5, is SQTIHQWPATLVQPVGSPLSLECTVEGTSNPNLYWYRQAAGRGLQLLFYSVGIGQISSEVPQNLSASRPQDRQFILSSKKLLLSDSGFYLCAWSRSISQPQHFGDGTRLSIL.

The V and J genes are TRBV7-9 and TRBJ2-3, with a weak D call TRBD2 (5 bases). V shed 4 bases and J shed 1 base, with 9 bases lying between them. Germline CDR1 SEHNR, CDR2 FQNEAQ (reference sequence). The CDR3 is made up of 14 amino acids. CDR3 region: CASSSSGGTDTQYF. CDR3 DNA: TGTGCCAGCAGCTCCTCCGGGGGCACAGATACGCAGTATTTT.

This clone has a single count. The chain has TRBV5-6 and TRBJ1-2; perhaps TRBD1 as D (6 bases). V was cut by 4 bases and J by 7 bases, with 14 bases left in between. The germline V gene has CDR1 SGHDT and CDR2 YYEEEE. The CDR3 is made up of 13 amino acids. The CDR3 is CASSLGTKSGYTF. The CDR3, as DNA: TGTGCCAGCAGCCTGGGGACAAAGAGTGGCTACACCTTC.

The V call is TRBV2, the J call TRBJ2-5, with TRBD2 matching 10 bases. The CDR3 spans 16 residues. Germline V gene lookup returns CDR1 SNHLY and CDR2 FYNNEI. V gave up 1 base and J gave up 6 bases; unmatched junction bases: 8. In DNA, the CDR3 is TGTGCCAGCAGTGAAGGAATAGCGGGAGGCCGGCAGACCCAGTACTTC. As protein: CASSEGIAGGRQTQYF.

The chain links TRBV2 to TRBJ1-6, with no clear D. Germline V gene lookup returns CDR1 SNHLY and CDR2 FYNNEI. The CDR3 has 16 residues. Trimming cost V 7 bases and J 0 bases, with 13 bases left between them. CDR3 in amino acids: CASKQEGISYNSPLHF. In nucleotides, the CDR3 is TGTGCCAGCAAGCAAGAGGGCATCTCCTATAATTCACCCCTCCACTTT.

V gene TRBV9 combines with J gene TRBJ1-1, with D perhaps matching TRBD1 (6 bases). Germline V gene data show CDR1 as SGDLS and CDR2 as YYNGEE. The length of the CDR3 is 13 residues. V lost 0 bases and J 4 bases, leaving 7 bases between the germline ends. CDR3: CASSVVGATEAFF. The CDR3 DNA follows: TGTGCCAGCAGCGTAGTGGGGGCCACTGAAGCTTTCTTT.

The CDR3 nucleotides read TGTGCCTGGGGACGCGGGACAGGGGGTTTGGAAAAACTGTTTTTT. Translating gives CAWGRGTGGLEKLFF. The V gene is TRBV30, the J gene TRBJ1-4; 11 bases map to TRBD1. Germline CDR1 reads GTSNPN; CDR2 reads SVGIG (reference sequence). Trimming cost V 5 bases and J 8 bases; bases outside gene matches: 10. The CDR3 totals 15 residues.

V is TRBV6-5 and J is TRBJ1-5; 7 nucleotides match TRBD1. The CDR3 has 14 residues. Trimming cost V 6 bases and J 7 bases; bases outside gene matches: 9. CDR1 MNHEY and CDR2 SVGAGI come from the germline V gene. This CDR3 is CASRPTGVRQPQHF. The CDR3 nucleotides read TGTGCCAGCAGGCCAACAGGGGTGAGGCAGCCCCAGCATTTT.